Listed below are T cell receptor beta chains from one sample, sequenced in a study of blood T cells in healthy people across ages. TCRdb recomputed calls from the 5' RACE reads with MiXCR, one row per CDR3 protein. There are some 1.7 million distinct CDR3 sequences in the sample; about 30% occur only once, and about 8% lies in the top ten. Sequencing was done on a sample of blood. These receptors were obtained from a woman aged 30 to 39 in good health. The CDR3 runs from the conserved cysteine through the conserved F or W. The D gene is left open where the match is weak. Only some rows state a clone size, as once, few, many or a class for expanded clones.

j_call clone_size cdr3_length v_call d_call cdr3_nt cdr3_aa
TRBJ2-5 many 13 TRBV20-1 TRBD2 TGCAGTGCGAAACGCGGACTAGACGAGACCCAGTACTTC CSAKRGLDETQYF
TRBJ1-2 . 15 TRBV28 TRBD1 TGTGCCAGCAGCTATGGGACAGGGGAACTCTATGACTACACCTTC CASSYGTGELYDYTF
TRBJ1-2 few 14 TRBV6-2/TRBV6-3 . TGTGCCAGCAGTTACTGGGACTTGAACTATGGCTACACCTTC CASSYWDLNYGYTF
TRBJ1-5 . 15 TRBV7-2 TRBD1 TGTGCCAGCAGCTCCCAGGGGGGTATCAATCAGCCCCAGCATTTT CASSSQGGINQPQHF
TRBJ2-7 . 15 TRBV18 . TGTGCCAGCTCACCACCGACTAGTTCCTACAATGAGCAGTACTTC CASSPPTSSYNEQYF
TRBJ1-2 . 15 TRBV5-6 . TGTGCCAGCAGCTTGCTGGGGGTGCGTGACTATGGCTACACCTTC CASSLLGVRDYGYTF
TRBJ2-4 few 12 TRBV12-3/TRBV12-4 . TGTGCCAGCGGCAGGGCCGAAAACATTCAGTACTTC CASGRAENIQYF
TRBJ2-5 . 13 TRBV28 . TGTGCCAGCAGTATTAGACTAGAAGAGACCCAGTACTTC CASSIRLEETQYF
TRBJ1-2 . 14 TRBV10-2 . TGCGCCAGCAGTGGTAGGACAGTCCCCTATGGCTACACCTTC CASSGRTVPYGYTF
TRBJ2-7 many 16 TRBV25-1 . TGTGCCAGCAGCCCGAACCCGCTAGCGTCCCTAAACGAGCAGTACTTC CASSPNPLASLNEQYF
TRBJ2-5 . 15 TRBV25-1 TRBD2 TGTGCCAGCAGTGAAGCCAGCGGGGGGGCAGAGACCCAGTACTTC CASSEASGGAETQYF
TRBJ2-5 few 14 TRBV7-2 . TGTGCCAGCAGCTTAGTGACAGGCTCAGAGACCCAGTACTTC CASSLVTGSETQYF
TRBJ2-1 . 15 TRBV20-1 TRBD2 TGCAGTGCTAGAGTTGGTAGCGGGGGGTTGGATGAGCAGTTCTTC CSARVGSGGLDEQFF
TRBJ2-7 many 15 TRBV28 TRBD1 TGTGCCAGCAGCCTAAACCGGGACAGGGGCTACGAGCAGTACTTC CASSLNRDRGYEQYF
TRBJ1-2 few 12 TRBV5-1 TRBD1 TGCGCCAGCTCGGACAGGGGGCTTGGCTACACCTTC CASSDRGLGYTF
TRBJ2-1 . 15 TRBV6-1 TRBD1 TGTGCCAGCAGCAACCAGGGGGCCGACTACAATGAGCAGTTCTTC CASSNQGADYNEQFF
TRBJ2-1 . 15 TRBV29-1 TRBD2 TGCAGCGTTGAACGGCCTAGCGGGTCTTACAATGAGCAGTTCTTC CSVERPSGSYNEQFF
TRBJ1-2 once 14 TRBV29-1 TRBD1 TGCAGCGTTGAAGATGCGGGACAGGGAGACGGCTACACCTTC CSVEDAGQGDGYTF
TRBJ2-7 few 13 TRBV7-2 . TGTGCCAGCAGCTTAGTGCGGACCCAAAGCACGTACTTC CASSLVRTQSTYF
TRBJ1-1 . 15 TRBV25-1 . TGTGCCAGCAGTGAATGGGAGGGCTCCTCCACTGAAGCTTTCTTT CASSEWEGSSTEAFF
TRBJ1-2 few 13 TRBV29-1 . TGCAGCGTTGATTTTGAGGATAGCCTAGCCTACACCTTC CSVDFEDSLAYTF
TRBJ2-7 many 13 TRBV7-3 . TGTGCCAGCAGCTTAATGCATACCTACGAGCAGTACTTC CASSLMHTYEQYF
TRBJ2-5 . 15 TRBV20-1 TRBD1 TGCAGTGCTAGCCAGATCAGGGGGTACCAAGAGACCCAGTACTTC CSASQIRGYQETQYF
TRBJ2-6 many 13 TRBV29-1 . TGCAGCGTCAGGAGCTCTGGGGCCAACGTCCTGACTTTC CSVRSSGANVLTF
TRBJ2-4 many 14 TRBV28 TRBD1 TGTGCCAGCTGGGACAGGGGTGGTCAAAACATTCAGTACTTC CASWDRGGQNIQYF
TRBJ2-1 many 16 TRBV24-1 TRBD1 TGTGCCACCAGTGATGCCGGACAGGGTTTGGCGAATGAGCAGTTCTTC CATSDAGQGLANEQFF
TRBJ1-2 many 13 TRBV29-1 . TGCAGCGTTGGTGGGTCCGCTAACTATGGCTACACCTTC CSVGGSANYGYTF
TRBJ1-2 many 13 TRBV10-2 TRBD1 TGCGCCAGCAGGGAAACAGGGGGCAGGGGCTACACCTTC CASRETGGRGYTF
TRBJ2-3 . 17 TRBV4-2 . TGTGCCAGCAGCCTACAGATCGGGGGAGCTAGCACAGATACGCAGTATTTT CASSLQIGGASTDTQYF
TRBJ1-2 . 14 TRBV5-5 TRBD1 TGTGCCAGCAGCCTGAGACAGGGGGAGTATGGCTACACCTTC CASSLRQGEYGYTF
TRBJ1-1 . 17 TRBV7-6 . TGTGCCAGCAGCCCAAATGTGGGAGGGCTCAAGGGCACTGAAGCTTTCTTT CASSPNVGGLKGTEAFF
TRBJ1-1 . 15 TRBV7-3 . TGTGCCAGCAGCCCCGGCAGGTTGGCGAACACTGAAGCTTTCTTT CASSPGRLANTEAFF
TRBJ1-1 . 13 TRBV18 . TGTGCCAGCTCAGGACTCGTAGAGACTGAAGCTTTCTTT CASSGLVETEAFF
TRBJ1-3 few 13 TRBV20-1 . TGCAGTGCTAGAGGAGGGGTTGGAAACACCATATATTTT CSARGGVGNTIYF
TRBJ2-3 few 15 TRBV29-1 . TGCAGCGTTGAACTTTCCAGCTTAGGCACAGATACGCAGTATTTT CSVELSSLGTDTQYF
TRBJ1-5 many 15 TRBV7-2 . TGTGCCAGCAGCTCGGACAGATCGCCTAATCAGCCCCAGCATTTT CASSSDRSPNQPQHF
TRBJ2-3 . 16 TRBV9 . TGTACCAGCAGCGACCAAGGGGGATTAATTGGAGATACGCAGTATTTT CTSSDQGGLIGDTQYF
TRBJ2-2 few 14 TRBV29-1 TRBD2 TGCAGCGTCGGGGGGATTTCGAACACCGGGGAGCTGTTTTTT CSVGGISNTGELFF
TRBJ1-4 . 15 TRBV5-1 . TGCGCCAGCAGCTTGGGGGCAGGGGTGTACGAAAAACTGTTTTTT CASSLGAGVYEKLFF
TRBJ2-3 many 14 TRBV5-1 . TGCGCCAGCAGCTTAGGGGGTCGAGCAGATACGCAGTATTTT CASSLGGRADTQYF
TRBJ2-7 . 12 TRBV6-2/TRBV6-3 TRBD1 TGTGCCAGCAGTGAGGGGGCCCACGAGCAGTACTTC CASSEGAHEQYF
TRBJ2-1 few 14 TRBV5-1 . TGCGCCAGCGCCCCGGGGAGCTCCTACAATGAGCAGTTCTTC CASAPGSSYNEQFF
TRBJ2-5 . 14 TRBV20-1 TRBD2 TGCAGTGCTAGAGAATCAAGCGGGGTGGAGACCCAGTACTTC CSARESSGVETQYF
TRBJ2-7 . 15 TRBV6-5 TRBD2 TGTGCCAGCAACCAACTAGCGGGCCCTGTCCACGAGCAGTACTTC CASNQLAGPVHEQYF
TRBJ1-3 . 13 TRBV10-3 . TGTGCCATCAGTGAGTCTAAGGGAAACACCATATATTTT CAISESKGNTIYF
TRBJ2-3 few 13 TRBV5-6 . TGTGCCAGCAGCTGGGACCCCACAGATACGCAGTATTTT CASSWDPTDTQYF
TRBJ1-1 . 14 TRBV19 . TGTGCCAGTAGTCACAGGGTGACAGACGCTGAAGCTTTCTTT CASSHRVTDAEAFF
TRBJ2-3 once 16 TRBV11-2 . TGTGCCAGCAGCTTAGGTAGCCGGGGCCGCACAGATACGCAGTATTTT CASSLGSRGRTDTQYF
TRBJ2-1 many 12 TRBV3-1 . TGTGCCAGCAGCCGTACTAGAGGTGAGCAGTTCTTC CASSRTRGEQFF
TRBJ2-1 many 15 TRBV20-1 TRBD2 TGCAGTGCCACCTTCGGAGCGGGGGGGCTCAATGAGCAGTTCTTC CSATFGAGGLNEQFF
TRBJ2-2 once 20 TRBV20-1 TRBD1 TGCAGTGCTAGAGCCCGTTACCGGGGGACAGGGGGGCGATTCGCCGGGGAGCTGTTTTTT CSARARYRGTGGRFAGELFF
TRBJ2-5 few 14 TRBV24-1 . TGTGCCACCAGTGATGGGGGTCTCCAAGAGACCCAGTACTTC CATSDGGLQETQYF
TRBJ1-2 . 15 TRBV20-1 . TGCAGTGCGAGGGATAATCAAGGGGCCTTGTATGGCTACACCTTC CSARDNQGALYGYTF
TRBJ2-7 many 16 TRBV7-9 TRBD1 TGTGCCAGCAGTTCGACCGGGACAGGGGGATCCTACGAGCAGTACTTC CASSSTGTGGSYEQYF